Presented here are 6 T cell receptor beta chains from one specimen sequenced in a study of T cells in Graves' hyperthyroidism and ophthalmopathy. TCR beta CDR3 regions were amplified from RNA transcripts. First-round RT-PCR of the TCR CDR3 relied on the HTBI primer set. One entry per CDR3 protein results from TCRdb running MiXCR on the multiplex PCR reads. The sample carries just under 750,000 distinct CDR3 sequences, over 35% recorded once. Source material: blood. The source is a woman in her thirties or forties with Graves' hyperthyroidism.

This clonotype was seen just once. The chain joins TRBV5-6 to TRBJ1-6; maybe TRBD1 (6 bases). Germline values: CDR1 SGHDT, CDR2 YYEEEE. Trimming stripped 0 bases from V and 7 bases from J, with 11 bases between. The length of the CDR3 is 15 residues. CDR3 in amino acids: CASSLAQGTNSPLHF. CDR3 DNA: TGTGCCAGCAGCTTGGCTCAGGGGACCAATTCACCCCTCCACTTT.

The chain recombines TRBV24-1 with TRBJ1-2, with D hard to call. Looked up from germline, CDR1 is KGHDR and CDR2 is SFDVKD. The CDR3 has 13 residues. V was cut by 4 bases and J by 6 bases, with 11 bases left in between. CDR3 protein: CATSDGGRDGYTF. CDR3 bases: TGTGCCACCAGTGACGGAGGACGGGATGGCTACACCTTC.

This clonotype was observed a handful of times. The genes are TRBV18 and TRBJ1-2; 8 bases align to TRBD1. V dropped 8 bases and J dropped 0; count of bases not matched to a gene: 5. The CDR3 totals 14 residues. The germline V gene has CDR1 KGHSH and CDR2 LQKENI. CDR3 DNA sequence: TGTGCCAGCACAGGGGACAGGTCTAACTATGGCTACACCTTC. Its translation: CASTGDRSNYGYTF.

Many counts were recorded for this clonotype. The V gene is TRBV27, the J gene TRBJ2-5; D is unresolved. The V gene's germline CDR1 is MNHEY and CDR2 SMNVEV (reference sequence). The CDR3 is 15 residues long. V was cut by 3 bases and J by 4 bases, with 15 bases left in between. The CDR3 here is CASSFLPLQRETQYF. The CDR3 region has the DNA TGTGCCAGCAGTTTCCTCCCCCTACAACGAGAGACCCAGTACTTC.

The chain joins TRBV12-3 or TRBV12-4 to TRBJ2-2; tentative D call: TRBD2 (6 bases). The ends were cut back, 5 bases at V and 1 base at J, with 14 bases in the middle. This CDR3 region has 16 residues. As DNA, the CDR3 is TGTGCCAGCAGTCCCCGGTTTAGCGGGAACACCGGGGAGCTGTTTTTT. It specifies CASSPRFSGNTGELFF.

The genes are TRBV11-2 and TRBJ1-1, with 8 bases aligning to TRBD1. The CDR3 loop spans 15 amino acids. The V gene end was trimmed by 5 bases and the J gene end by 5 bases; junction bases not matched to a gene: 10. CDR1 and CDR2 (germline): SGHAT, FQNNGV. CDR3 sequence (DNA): TGTGCCAGCAGCCCTACAGCGGACAGGGATACTGAAGCTTTCTTT. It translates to CASSPTADRDTEAFF. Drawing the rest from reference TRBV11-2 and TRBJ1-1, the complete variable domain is EAGVAQSPRYKIIEKRQSVAFWCNPISGHATLYWYQQILGQGPKLLIQFQNNGVVDDSQLPKDRFSAERLKGVDSTLKIQPAKLEDSAVYLCASSPTADRDTEAFFGQGTRLTVV.